Presented here are 20 T cell receptor beta chains from one specimen sequenced in a study of cytomegalovirus exposure and HLA in healthy donors. Amplification used 60 Vbeta primers and 13 Jbeta primers. TCRdb's table, derived via immunoSEQ multiplex PCR, lists solely in-frame clones and lacks some. Of around 80,000 clones in the sample, about 78% were seen once. Source material: PBMCs. The receptors stem from a man aged 35 to 55 in good health and CMV-seronegative.

The chain couples TRBV6-4 to TRBJ1-2, with D unresolved. This CDR3 is built from 13 residues. Looked up from germline, CDR1 is MRHNA and CDR2 is SNTAGT. The V end lost 4 bases, the J end lost 4 bases, and 10 bases lay between the germline ends. CDR3 nucleotide sequence: TGTGCCAGCAGTGTAGAGACGGGCTATGGCTACACCTTC. Protein product: CASSVETGYGYTF.

The chain carries TRBV9 and TRBJ1-4; perhaps TRBD1 as D (5 bases). This CDR3 has 14 amino acids. The germline V and J ends were trimmed by 0 bases and 3 bases, with 6 bases remaining between them. Germline loops: CDR1 SGDLS, CDR2 YYNGEE. CDR3 loop: CASSVGQSNEKLFF. Here the CDR3 DNA reads TGTGCCAGCAGCGTAGGACAGTCTAATGAAAAACTGTTTTTT.

This rearrangement joins TRBV28 to TRBJ1-5, with 7 bases aligning to TRBD1. The V gene end was trimmed by 8 bases and the J gene end by 0 bases; junction bases not matched to a gene: 7. The length of the CDR3 is 15 residues. Germline V gene lookup returns CDR1 MDHEN and CDR2 SYDVKM. The CDR3 coding sequence is TGTGCCAGCCAGCTAGGGGGCAATAGCAATCAGCCCCAGCATTTT. It yields the protein CASQLGGNSNQPQHF.

The chain employs TRBV4-1 and TRBJ2-3; D may be TRBD2 (5 bases). The germline V and J ends were trimmed by 0 bases and 1 base, with 14 bases remaining between them. Germline V CDR1 and CDR2: MGHRA, YSYEKL. This CDR3 is 17 amino acids long. This CDR3 is CASSQDPPSGGTDTQYF. CDR3 DNA sequence: TGCGCCAGCAGCCAAGATCCCCCGAGCGGAGGCACAGATACGCAGTATTTT.

This chain links TRBV14 with TRBJ2-1, with 10 bases that match TRBD2. Trimming took 0 bases from V and 2 from J; bases not matched to a gene: 13. Germline values: CDR1 SGHDN, CDR2 FVKESK. This CDR3 region has 20 residues. CDR3 DNA: TGTGCCAGCAGCCAAGATAGAATAGCGGGAGGCCGCAATCCCTACAATGAGCAGTTCTTC. Translation gives CASSQDRIAGGRNPYNEQFF.

The chain carries TRBV7-8 and TRBJ2-7; 7 nucleotides align to TRBD1. J gave up 1 base and V 4 bases, and 4 bases lay outside the gene matches. CDR3 length equals 14 residues. Germline assignment: CDR1 SGHVS and CDR2 FQNEAQ. The CDR3 nucleotides read TGTGCCAGCAGCTCCAGACAGGGTTCCTACGAGCAGTACTTC. It is translated as CASSSRQGSYEQYF.

The chain carries TRBV21-1 and TRBJ2-3; TRBD2, as called in the table, went unchecked against the DNA. TRBV21-1 is shown as a pseudogene. CDR3 length: 16 residues. CDR3 region: CASSKDSSGRANTQYF. The CDR3 DNA reads TGTGCCAGCAGCAAAGACTCTAGCGGGAGGGCAAATACGCAGTATTTT.

Note on this clone: A read error may account for a junction end that differs from germline. Within the sample, other DNA sequences also encode this same CDR3. The rearrangement uses TRBV6-1 and TRBJ2-1; D may be TRBD1 (6 bases). Germline V CDR1 and CDR2: MNHNS, SASEGT. The CDR3 is 16 amino acids. This chain's CDR3 is CASSEYRDGAYNEQFF. DNA of the CDR3: TGCGCCAGCAGTGAATACAGGGATGGAGCCTACAATGAGCAGTTCTTC.

The chain employs TRBV5-5 and TRBJ2-1, with D unclear. This CDR3 spans 13 amino acids. V lost 4 bases and J 6 bases, leaving 11 bases between the germline ends. Per the germline V gene, CDR1 is SGHKS and CDR2 is YYEKEE (reference sequence). The CDR3 spells CASSGTGSNEQFF. CDR3 in DNA: TGTGCCAGCAGCGGTACCGGGTCCAATGAGCAGTTCTTC.

The CDR3 region has the DNA TGTGCCAGCAGTGGGACACTATACGAGCAGTACTTC. It specifies CASSGTLYEQYF. The V call is TRBV2, the J call TRBJ2-7; D might be TRBD1 (5 bases). The CDR3 loop spans 12 amino acids. CDR1 and CDR2 (germline): SNHLY, FYNNEI. V gave up 4 bases and J gave up 4 bases, with 8 bases separating them.

The chain combines TRBV19 with TRBJ1-1; 7 nucleotides align to TRBD1. Per the germline V gene, CDR1 is LNHDA and CDR2 is SQIVND (reference sequence). The ends lost 5 bases at V and 3 bases at J; junction bases unmatched: 3. The CDR3 spans 13 residues. The CDR3 DNA sequence: TGTGCCAGTAGTGTCGACAGGGACACTGAAGCTTTCTTT. This codes for CASSVDRDTEAFF. Supplemented by reference TRBV19 and TRBJ1-1, the full variable domain reads DGGITQSPKYLFRKEGQNVTLSCEQNLNHDAMYWYRQDPGQGLRLIYYSQIVNDFQKGDIAEGYSVSREKKESFPLTVTSAQKNPTAFYLCASSVDRDTEAFFGQGTRLTVV.

The chain joins TRBV10-3 to TRBJ2-7; 8 bases match TRBD1. In germline, CDR1 is ENHRY, CDR2 SYGVKD. This CDR3 spans 13 amino acids. Trimming at V came to 6 bases and at J to 1 base, leaving 2 bases not matched to a gene. For the CDR3, the DNA is TGTGCCATCAGGGGACAGGATTCCTACGAGCAGTACTTC. Its protein product is CAIRGQDSYEQYF.

The rearrangement joins TRBV2 to TRBJ1-2; perhaps TRBD1 as D (5 bases). The CDR3 sequence is 16 residues long. Trimming pared 1 base from V and 4 bases from J, leaving 16 bases between. Germline V CDR1 and CDR2: SNHLY, FYNNEI. CDR3 DNA sequence: TGTGCCAGCAGTGAAGAGGTGGAGGGGTATCCCTATGGCTACACCTTC. Its translation is CASSEEVEGYPYGYTF. The whole variable domain, remainder taken from reference TRBV2 and TRBJ1-2, is EPEVTQTPSHQVTQMGQEVILRCVPISNHLYFYWYRQILGQKVEFLVSFYNNEISEKSEIFDDQFSVERPDGSNFTLKIRSTKLEDSAMYFCASSEEVEGYPYGYTFGSGTRLTVV.

In this sample, this clone turned up once. The genes are TRBV6-6 and TRBJ1-5; 7 nucleotides align to TRBD1. Looked up from germline, CDR1 is MNHNY and CDR2 is SVGAGI (reference sequence). This CDR3 is 15 amino acids long. V dropped 6 bases and J dropped 3; count of bases not matched to a gene: 8. CDR3 residues: CASSFGTANNQPQHF. CDR3 sequence (DNA): TGTGCCAGCAGCTTCGGGACAGCCAACAATCAGCCCCAGCATTTT.

The chain is built from TRBV19 and TRBJ2-3, with 10 bases lining up with TRBD2. J lost 3 bases, V lost 8 bases, and 11 bases had no gene match. The CDR3 contains 16 residues. Germline CDR1 reads LNHDA; CDR2 reads SQIVND (reference sequence). CDR3: CASRRGGAGGTDTQYF. The CDR3, as DNA: TGTGCCAGTCGTCGGGGGGGAGCGGGAGGGACAGATACGCAGTATTTT.

This clone was picked up one time. The chain joins TRBV5-6 to TRBJ1-6; 7 nucleotides agree with TRBD1. The CDR3 contains 15 residues. The ends lost 1 base at V and 9 bases at J; junction bases unmatched: 7. Germline V lookup: CDR1 SGHDT, CDR2 YYEEEE. The CDR3 loop reads CASSLPGGIGSPLHF. In nucleotides, the CDR3 is TGTGCCAGCAGCTTGCCAGGGGGTATCGGTTCACCCCTCCACTTT.

V usage is TRBV13 and J usage is TRBJ2-7; 7 bases match TRBD1. CDR3 size: 14 residues. V trimming: 6 bases; J trimming: 4 bases; junction bases outside the gene matches: 9. Germline V gives CDR1 PRHDT, CDR2 FYEKMQ (reference sequence). The CDR3 DNA sequence: TGTGCCAGCAGTTACGAAAGGGGGCAGTACGAGCAGTACTTC. Translation: CASSYERGQYEQYF.

This chain connects TRBV7-9 to TRBJ2-7, with D possibly being TRBD1 (5 bases). The V end was cut by 2 bases, the J end by 1 base, with 9 bases between. Germline CDR1 and CDR2: SEHNR and FQNEAQ (reference sequence). This CDR3 contains 14 residues. DNA of the CDR3: TGTGCCAGCAGCTTAAGTAGGGGATCCTACGAGCAGTACTTC. This encodes CASSLSRGSYEQYF.

This chain links TRBV7-9 with TRBJ1-1, with D possibly TRBD1 on 5 matching bases. V shed 2 bases and J shed 4 bases, with 11 bases lying between them. The CDR3 runs to 14 residues. The germline gives CDR1 SEHNR, CDR2 FQNEAQ (reference sequence). CDR3 region: CASSLTVGGTEAFF. CDR3 in DNA: TGTGCCAGCAGCTTAACTGTGGGGGGCACTGAAGCTTTCTTT. Full variable domain (rest looked up from reference TRBV7-9 and TRBJ1-1): DTGVSQNPRHKITKRGQNVTFRCDPISEHNRLYWYRQTLGQGPEFLTYFQNEAQLEKSRLLSDRFSAERPKGSFSTLEIQRTEQGDSAMYLCASSLTVGGTEAFFGQGTRLTVV.

The chain combines TRBV4-1 with TRBJ2-1, with 8 bases matching TRBD2. The trim removed 2 bases at V and 7 bases at J, leaving 1 base unmatched. Germline CDR1 and CDR2: MGHRA and YSYEKL. This CDR3 is 13 amino acids long. This chain's CDR3 is CASSQTSGNEQFF. The CDR3 DNA reads TGCGCCAGCAGCCAAACTAGCGGTAATGAGCAGTTCTTC.